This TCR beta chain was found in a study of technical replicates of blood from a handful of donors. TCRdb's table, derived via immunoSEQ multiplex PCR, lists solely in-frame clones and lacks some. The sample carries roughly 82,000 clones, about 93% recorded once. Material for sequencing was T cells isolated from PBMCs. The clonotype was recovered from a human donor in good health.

CDR3 sequence reads: CASSPAGSVEAFF. In nucleotides, the CDR3 is TGTGCCAGCAGCCCGGCGGGCTCGGTTGAAGCTTTCTTT. The rearrangement links TRBV11-3 to TRBJ1-1; no definite D call. Looked up from germline, CDR1 is SGHNT and CDR2 is YENEEA. The CDR3 loop spans 13 amino acids. V was shortened by 5 bases and J by 7 bases, with 14 bases between the two germline ends.